This TCR beta chain is from a study of blood T cells in healthy people across ages. The CDR3 is 15 residues long. V shed 6 bases, J shed 2 bases, and the junction held 7 bases outside the gene matches. Germline V gene lookup returns CDR1 DFQATT and CDR2 SNEGSKA (reference sequence). The sample holds a few counts of this clonotype. Then a second PCR, running roughly 7 to 11 cycles, was carried out with a sample-barcoded 5' primer and a J-beta primer mix. One entry per CDR3 protein results from TCRdb running MiXCR on the 5' RACE reads. This table holds around 1,100,000 distinct CDR3 sequences, around two fifths found once.

This receptor was identified in a man aged 18 to 29 in good health. Sequenced input: blood. The chain uses TRBV20-1 and TRBJ2-5; the match to TRBD2 covers 12 bases. The chain's CDR3 is CSARLAGATQETQYF. CDR3 coding DNA: TGCAGTGCGAGACTAGCGGGGGCGACACAAGAGACCCAGTACTTC.